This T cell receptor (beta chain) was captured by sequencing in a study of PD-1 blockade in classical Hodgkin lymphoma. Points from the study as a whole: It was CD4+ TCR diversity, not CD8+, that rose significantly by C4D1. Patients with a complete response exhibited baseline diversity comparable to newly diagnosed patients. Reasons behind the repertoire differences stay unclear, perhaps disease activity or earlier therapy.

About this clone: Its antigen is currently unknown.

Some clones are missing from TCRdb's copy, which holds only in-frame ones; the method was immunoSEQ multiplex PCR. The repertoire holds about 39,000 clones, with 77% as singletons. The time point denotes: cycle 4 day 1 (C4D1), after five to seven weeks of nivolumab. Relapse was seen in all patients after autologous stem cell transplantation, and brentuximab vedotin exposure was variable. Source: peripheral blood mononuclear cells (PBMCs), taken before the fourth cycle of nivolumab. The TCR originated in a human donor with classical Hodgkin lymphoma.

CDR3 coding DNA: TGCAGCGTTGTTCTGGCGCTGGGCTACGAGCAGTACTTC. Residues: CSVVLALGYEQYF. V gene TRBV29-1 combines with J gene TRBJ2-7; D remains unclear. The germline gives CDR1 SQVTM, CDR2 ANQGSEA. V was trimmed by 4 bases and J by 3 bases, leaving 13 bases between them. The length of the CDR3 is 13 residues.